The clone carrying this T cell receptor beta chain was detected many times. Its matching antigen is unknown. V lost 3 bases and J 9 bases, leaving 15 bases between the germline ends. Germline values: CDR1 SGHAT, CDR2 FQNNGV. The CDR3 totals 14 residues. The data were taken from a study of early T cells in non-severe SARS-CoV-2 infection. Study-wide background: Sequencing of bulk RNA from unsorted whole blood was done, without chain pairing. Study-level findings and limits: Comparison of clonotypes with VDJdb favored anti-spike CD8 responses while missing private and CD4 specificities.

Each CDR3 protein gets one entry after TCRdb re-called the 5' RACE reads with MiXCR. This table has about 110,000 distinct CDR3 sequences, approximately 12% appearing once. This receptor was identified in an adult who was a healthcare worker with PCR-confirmed SARS-CoV-2 infection or an uninfected control (not recorded which). The chain links TRBV11-2 to TRBJ2-1; D is unclear. Sequenced sample: whole blood. The CDR3 loop reads CASSFMVAPGEQFF. DNA of the CDR3: TGTGCCAGCAGCTTCATGGTAGCCCCGGGTGAGCAGTTCTTC.